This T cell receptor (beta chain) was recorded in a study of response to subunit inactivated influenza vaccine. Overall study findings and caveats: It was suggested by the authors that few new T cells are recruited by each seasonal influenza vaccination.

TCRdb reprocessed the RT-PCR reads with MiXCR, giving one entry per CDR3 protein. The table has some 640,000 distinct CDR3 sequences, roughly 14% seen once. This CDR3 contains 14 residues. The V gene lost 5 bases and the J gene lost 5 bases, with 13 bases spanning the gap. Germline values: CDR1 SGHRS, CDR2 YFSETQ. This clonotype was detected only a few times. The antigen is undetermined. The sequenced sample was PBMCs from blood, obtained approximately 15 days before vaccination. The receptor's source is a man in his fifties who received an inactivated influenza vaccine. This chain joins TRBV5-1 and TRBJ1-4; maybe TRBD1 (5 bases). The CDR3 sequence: CASSLASGNEKLFF. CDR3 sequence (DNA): TGCGCCAGCAGTCTTGCGTCAGGGAATGAAAAACTGTTTTTT.